This TCR beta chain emerged from a study of shared clonotypes between healthy human individuals. With regard to this clone: Its antigen is currently unknown.

Broader study findings: The authors expected sequencing depth to affect clonotype sharing among donors.

Germline V gives CDR1 SGHNT, CDR2 YENEEA. The CDR3 totals 16 residues. V was pared by 5 bases and J by 8 bases, with 22 bases between. Sorted-subset replicate PCRs used 150 to 200 ng DNA, roughly 28,000 T cell genomes. Some clones are missing from TCRdb's copy, which holds only in-frame ones; the method was immunoSEQ multiplex PCR. The repertoire holds approximately 940,000 clones, approximately 80% seen once, with approximately 1.5% in the top ten. The rearrangement joins TRBV11-3 to TRBJ2-1; tentative D call: TRBD2 (6 bases). Sequences were obtained from memory CD4+ T cells sorted from blood. Subset specified: CD45RA-negative fraction. The TCR sequence derives from a man aged 18 to 30 in good health. CDR3 sequence reads: CASSPSKAGYLDEQFF. The CDR3 DNA reads as TGTGCCAGCAGCCCCTCGAAGGCGGGATACTTGGATGAGCAGTTCTTC.